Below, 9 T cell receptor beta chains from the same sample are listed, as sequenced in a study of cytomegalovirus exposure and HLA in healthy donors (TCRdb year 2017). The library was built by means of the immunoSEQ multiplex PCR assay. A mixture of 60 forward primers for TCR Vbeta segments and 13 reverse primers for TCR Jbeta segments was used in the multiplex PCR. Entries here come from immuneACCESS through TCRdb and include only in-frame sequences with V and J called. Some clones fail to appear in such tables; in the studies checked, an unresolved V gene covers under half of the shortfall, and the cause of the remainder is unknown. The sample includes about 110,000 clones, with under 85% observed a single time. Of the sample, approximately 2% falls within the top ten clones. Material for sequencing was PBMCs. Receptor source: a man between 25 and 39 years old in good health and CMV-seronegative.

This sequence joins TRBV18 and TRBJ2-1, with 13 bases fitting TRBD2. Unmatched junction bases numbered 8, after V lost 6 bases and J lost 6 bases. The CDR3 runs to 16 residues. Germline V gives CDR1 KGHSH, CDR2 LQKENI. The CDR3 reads CASSHPGTSGINEQFF. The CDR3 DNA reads TGTGCCAGCTCTCACCCCGGGACTAGCGGGATCAATGAGCAGTTCTTC.

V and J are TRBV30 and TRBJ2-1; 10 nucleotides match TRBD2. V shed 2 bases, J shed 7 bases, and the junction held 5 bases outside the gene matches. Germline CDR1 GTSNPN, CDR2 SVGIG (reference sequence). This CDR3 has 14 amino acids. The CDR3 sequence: CAWSWPSGGNEQFF. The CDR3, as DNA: TGTGCCTGGAGTTGGCCTAGCGGGGGAAATGAGCAGTTCTTC. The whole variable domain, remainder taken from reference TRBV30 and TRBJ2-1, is SQTIHQWPATLVQPVGSPLSLECTVEGTSNPNLYWYRQAAGRGLQLLFYSVGIGQISSEVPQNLSASRPQDRQFILSSKKLLLSDSGFYLCAWSWPSGGNEQFFGPGTRLTVL.

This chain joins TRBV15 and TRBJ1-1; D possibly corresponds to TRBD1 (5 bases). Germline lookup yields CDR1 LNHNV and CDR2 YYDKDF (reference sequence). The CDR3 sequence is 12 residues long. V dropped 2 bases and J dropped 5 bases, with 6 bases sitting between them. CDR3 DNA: TGTGCCACCAGCAGACGGGGGACTGAAGCTTTCTTT. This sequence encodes CATSRRGTEAFF. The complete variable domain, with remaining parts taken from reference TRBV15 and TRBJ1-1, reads DAMVIQNPRYQVTQFGKPVTLSCSQTLNHNVMYWYQQKSSQAPKLLFHYYDKDFNNEADTPDNFQSRRPNTSFCFLDIRSPGLGDTAMYLCATSRRGTEAFFGQGTRLTVV.

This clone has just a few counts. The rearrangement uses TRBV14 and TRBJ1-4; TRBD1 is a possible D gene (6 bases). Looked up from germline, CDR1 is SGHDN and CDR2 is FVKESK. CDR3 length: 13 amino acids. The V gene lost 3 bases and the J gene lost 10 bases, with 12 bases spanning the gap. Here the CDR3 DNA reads TGTGCCAGCAGCCAGGGGGCACAGCGAAAACTGTTTTTT. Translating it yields CASSQGAQRKLFF.

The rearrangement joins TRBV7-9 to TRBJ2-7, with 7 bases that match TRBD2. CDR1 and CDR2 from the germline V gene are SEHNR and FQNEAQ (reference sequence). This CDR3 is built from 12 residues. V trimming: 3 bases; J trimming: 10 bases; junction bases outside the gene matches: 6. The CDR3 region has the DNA TGTGCCAGCAGCTTGCGAGGGAGGGTACAGTACTTC. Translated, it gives CASSLRGRVQYF.

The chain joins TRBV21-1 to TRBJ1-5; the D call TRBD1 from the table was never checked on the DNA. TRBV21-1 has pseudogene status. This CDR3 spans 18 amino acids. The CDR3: CASSKQGWRWGSNQPQHF. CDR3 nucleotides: TGTGCCAGCAGCAAACAGGGCTGGCGGTGGGGTAGCAATCAGCCCCAGCATTTT.

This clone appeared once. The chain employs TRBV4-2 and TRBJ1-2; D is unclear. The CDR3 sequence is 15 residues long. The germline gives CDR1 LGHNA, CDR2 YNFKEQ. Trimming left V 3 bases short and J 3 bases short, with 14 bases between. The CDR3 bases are TGTGCCAGCAGCCATACCCCCGAGGAATACTATGGCTACACCTTC. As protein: CASSHTPEEYYGYTF.

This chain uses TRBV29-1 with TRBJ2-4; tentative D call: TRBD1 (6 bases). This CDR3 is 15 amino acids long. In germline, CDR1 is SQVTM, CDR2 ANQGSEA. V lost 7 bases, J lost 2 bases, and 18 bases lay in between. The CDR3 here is CSASEGEWSKNIQYF. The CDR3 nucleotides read TGCAGCGCCTCCGAGGGGGAGTGGTCCAAAAACATTCAGTACTTC.

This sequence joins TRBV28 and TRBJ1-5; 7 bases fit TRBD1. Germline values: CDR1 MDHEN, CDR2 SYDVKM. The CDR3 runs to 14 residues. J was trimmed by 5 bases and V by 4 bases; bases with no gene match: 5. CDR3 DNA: TGTGCCAGCAGTTCACGACAGGGCCATCAGCCCCAGCATTTT. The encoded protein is CASSSRQGHQPQHF.